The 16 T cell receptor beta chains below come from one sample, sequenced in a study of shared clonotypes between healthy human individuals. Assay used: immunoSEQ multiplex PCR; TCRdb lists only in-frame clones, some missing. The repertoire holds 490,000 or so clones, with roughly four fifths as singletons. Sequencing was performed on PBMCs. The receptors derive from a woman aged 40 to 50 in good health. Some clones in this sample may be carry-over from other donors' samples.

The CDR3 DNA sequence: TGTGCCAGCAGCCGAGTGTCGGGTTGGGATACGCAGTATTTT. Its protein product is CASSRVSGWDTQYF. V is TRBV7-9 and J is TRBJ2-3; D uncertain. The germline V gene encodes CDR1 SEHNR and CDR2 FQNEAQ (reference sequence). The CDR3 consists of 14 residues. V was trimmed by 5 bases and J by 6 bases, leaving 15 bases between them. Full variable domain (rest looked up from reference TRBV7-9 and TRBJ2-3): DTGVSQNPRHKITKRGQNVTFRCDPISEHNRLYWYRQTLGQGPEFLTYFQNEAQLEKSRLLSDRFSAERPKGSFSTLEIQRTEQGDSAMYLCASSRVSGWDTQYFGPGTRLTVL.

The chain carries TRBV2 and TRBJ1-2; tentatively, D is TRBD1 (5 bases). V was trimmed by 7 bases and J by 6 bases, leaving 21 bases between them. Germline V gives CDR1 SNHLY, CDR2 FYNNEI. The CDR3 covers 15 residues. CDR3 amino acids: CASTSSRAGENGYTF. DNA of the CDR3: TGTGCCAGCACCTCGTCCAGGGCGGGTGAGAATGGCTACACCTTC.

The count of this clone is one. The CDR3 DNA follows: TGTGCCAGCAGTGAAGCGGCGTGGAGCGGGTCACGCTCCTACAATGAGCAGTTCTTC. Protein: CASSEAAWSGSRSYNEQFF. V is TRBV2 and J is TRBJ2-1; weak D call: TRBD2 (6 bases). The CDR3 runs 19 residues. V lost 0 bases and J 0 bases, leaving 18 bases between the germline ends. Germline V lookup: CDR1 SNHLY, CDR2 FYNNEI.

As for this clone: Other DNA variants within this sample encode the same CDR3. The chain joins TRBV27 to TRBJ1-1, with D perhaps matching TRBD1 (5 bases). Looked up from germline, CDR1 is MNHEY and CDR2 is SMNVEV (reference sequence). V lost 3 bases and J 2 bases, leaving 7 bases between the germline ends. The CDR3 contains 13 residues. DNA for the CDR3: TGTGCCAGCAGTTTCGACAGAAACACTGAAGCTTTCTTT. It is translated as CASSFDRNTEAFF.

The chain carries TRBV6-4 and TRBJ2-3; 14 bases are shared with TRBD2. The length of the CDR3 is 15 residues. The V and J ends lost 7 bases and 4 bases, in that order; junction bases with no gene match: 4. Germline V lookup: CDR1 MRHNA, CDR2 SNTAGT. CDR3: CASKGTSGSPDTQYF. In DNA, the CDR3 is TGTGCCAGCAAAGGGACTAGCGGGAGCCCAGATACGCAGTATTTT.

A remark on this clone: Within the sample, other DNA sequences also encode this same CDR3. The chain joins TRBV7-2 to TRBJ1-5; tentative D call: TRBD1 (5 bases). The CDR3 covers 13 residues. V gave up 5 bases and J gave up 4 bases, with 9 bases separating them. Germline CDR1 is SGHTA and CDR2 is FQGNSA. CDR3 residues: CASSTQGNQPQHF. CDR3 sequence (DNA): TGTGCCAGCAGCACCCAGGGTAATCAGCCCCAGCATTTT.

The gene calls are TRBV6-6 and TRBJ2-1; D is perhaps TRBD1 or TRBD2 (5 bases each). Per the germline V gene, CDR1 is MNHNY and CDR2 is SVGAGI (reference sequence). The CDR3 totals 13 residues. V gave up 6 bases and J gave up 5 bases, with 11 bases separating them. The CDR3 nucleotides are TGTGCCAGCAGCTCCGGGACCCACAATGAGCAGTTCTTC. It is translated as CASSSGTHNEQFF.

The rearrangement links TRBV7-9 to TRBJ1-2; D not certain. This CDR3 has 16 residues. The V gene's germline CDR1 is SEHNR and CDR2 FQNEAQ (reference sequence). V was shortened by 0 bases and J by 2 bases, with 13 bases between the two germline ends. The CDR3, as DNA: TGTGCCAGCAGCTTAGCGAATGGCAGGAGAAACTATGGCTACACCTTC. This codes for CASSLANGRRNYGYTF. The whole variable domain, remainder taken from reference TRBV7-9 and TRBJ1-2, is DTGVSQNPRHKITKRGQNVTFRCDPISEHNRLYWYRQTLGQGPEFLTYFQNEAQLEKSRLLSDRFSAERPKGSFSTLEIQRTEQGDSAMYLCASSLANGRRNYGYTFGSGTRLTVV.

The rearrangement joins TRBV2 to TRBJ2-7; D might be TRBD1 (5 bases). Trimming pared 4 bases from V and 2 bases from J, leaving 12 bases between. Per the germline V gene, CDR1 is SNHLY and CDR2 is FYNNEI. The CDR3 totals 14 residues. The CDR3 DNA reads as TGTGCCAGCAGTGGGGCGACAGTGACCTACGAGCAGTACTTC. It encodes CASSGATVTYEQYF.

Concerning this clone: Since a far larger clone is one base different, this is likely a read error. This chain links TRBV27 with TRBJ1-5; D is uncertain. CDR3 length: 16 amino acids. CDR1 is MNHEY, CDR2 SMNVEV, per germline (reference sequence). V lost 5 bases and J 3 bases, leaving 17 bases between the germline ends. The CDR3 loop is CASSAFSTWFNQPQHF. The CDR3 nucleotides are TGTGCCAGCAGTGCTTTTAGCACATGGTTCAATCAGCCCCAGCATTTT.

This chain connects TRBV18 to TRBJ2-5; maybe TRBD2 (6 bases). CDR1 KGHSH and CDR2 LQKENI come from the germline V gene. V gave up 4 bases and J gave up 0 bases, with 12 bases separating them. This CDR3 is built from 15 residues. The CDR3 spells CASSQGEVDQETQYF. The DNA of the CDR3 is TGTGCCAGCTCACAAGGGGAGGTGGACCAAGAGACCCAGTACTTC.

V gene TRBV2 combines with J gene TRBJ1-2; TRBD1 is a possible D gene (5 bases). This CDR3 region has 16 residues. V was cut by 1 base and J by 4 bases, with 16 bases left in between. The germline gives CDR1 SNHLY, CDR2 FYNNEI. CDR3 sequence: CASSEVLGAGPYGYTF. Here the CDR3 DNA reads TGTGCCAGCAGTGAAGTCTTAGGGGCCGGCCCCTATGGCTACACCTTC.

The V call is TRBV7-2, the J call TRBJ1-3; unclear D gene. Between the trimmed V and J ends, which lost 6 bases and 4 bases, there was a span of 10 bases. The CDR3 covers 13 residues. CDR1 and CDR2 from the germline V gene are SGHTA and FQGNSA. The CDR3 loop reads CASSYSQGNTIYF. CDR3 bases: TGTGCCAGCAGTTACTCGCAAGGAAACACCATATATTTT.

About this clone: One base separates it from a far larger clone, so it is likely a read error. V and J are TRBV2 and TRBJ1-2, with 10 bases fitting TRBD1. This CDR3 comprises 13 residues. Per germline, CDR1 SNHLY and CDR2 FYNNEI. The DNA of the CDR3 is TGTGCCAGCATGGGGACAGGGGACTATGGCTACGCCTTC. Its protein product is CASMGTGDYGYAF.

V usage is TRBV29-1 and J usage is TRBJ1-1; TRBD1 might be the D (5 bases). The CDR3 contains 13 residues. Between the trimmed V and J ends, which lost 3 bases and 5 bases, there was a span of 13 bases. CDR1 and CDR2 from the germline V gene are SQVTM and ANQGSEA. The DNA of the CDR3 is TGCAGCGTTGATGGGGTCGAGGGGACTGAAGCTTTCTTT. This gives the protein CSVDGVEGTEAFF.

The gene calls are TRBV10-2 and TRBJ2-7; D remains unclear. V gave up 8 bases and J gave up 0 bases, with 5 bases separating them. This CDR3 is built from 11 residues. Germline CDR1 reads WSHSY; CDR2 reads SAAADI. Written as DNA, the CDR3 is TGCGCCAGCCGGGCCTCCTACGAGCAGTACTTC. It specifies CASRASYEQYF.